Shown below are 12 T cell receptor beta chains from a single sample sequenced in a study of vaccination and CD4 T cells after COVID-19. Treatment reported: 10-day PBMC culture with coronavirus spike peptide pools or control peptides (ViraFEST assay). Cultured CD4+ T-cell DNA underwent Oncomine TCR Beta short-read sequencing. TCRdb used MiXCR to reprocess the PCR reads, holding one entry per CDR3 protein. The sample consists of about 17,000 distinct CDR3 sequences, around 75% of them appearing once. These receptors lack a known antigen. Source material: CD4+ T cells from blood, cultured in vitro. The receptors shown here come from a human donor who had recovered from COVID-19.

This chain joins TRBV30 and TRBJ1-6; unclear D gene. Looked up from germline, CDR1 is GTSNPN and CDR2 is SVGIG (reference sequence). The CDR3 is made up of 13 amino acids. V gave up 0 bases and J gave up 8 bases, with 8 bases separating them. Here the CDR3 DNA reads TGTGCCTGGAGTGTACATCTGGATTCACCCCTCCACTTT. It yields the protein CAWSVHLDSPLHF.

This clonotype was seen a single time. DNA of the CDR3: TGTGCCACCAGCACCAGCCTCGGGTTGCGCGGGGGGGCCTATGAGCAGTTCTTC. Translating gives CATSTSLGLRGGAYEQFF. This sequence joins TRBV15 and TRBJ2-1; 9 nucleotides match TRBD2. There are 18 residues in the CDR3. With 4 bases clipped from V and 8 bases from J, the junction kept 18 bases outside the gene matches. Germline values: CDR1 LNHNV, CDR2 YYDKDF (reference sequence).

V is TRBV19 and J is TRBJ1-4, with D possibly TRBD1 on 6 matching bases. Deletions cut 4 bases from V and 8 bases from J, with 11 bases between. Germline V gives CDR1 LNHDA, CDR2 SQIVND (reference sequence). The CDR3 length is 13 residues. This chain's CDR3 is CASSTDRSEKLFF. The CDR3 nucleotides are TGTGCCAGTAGTACCGACAGGTCGGAAAAACTGTTTTTT. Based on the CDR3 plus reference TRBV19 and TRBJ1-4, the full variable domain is DGGITQSPKYLFRKEGQNVTLSCEQNLNHDAMYWYRQDPGQGLRLIYYSQIVNDFQKGDIAEGYSVSREKKESFPLTVTSAQKNPTAFYLCASSTDRSEKLFFGSGTQLSVL.

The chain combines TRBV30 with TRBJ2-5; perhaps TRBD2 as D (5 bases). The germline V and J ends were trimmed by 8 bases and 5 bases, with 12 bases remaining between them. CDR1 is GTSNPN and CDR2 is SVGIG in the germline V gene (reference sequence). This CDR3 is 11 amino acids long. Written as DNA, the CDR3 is TGTGCCCAAGCGGTAGAGGAGACCCAGTACTTC. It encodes CAQAVEETQYF.

The CDR3 DNA is TGTGCCAGCAGTTCGGGACACCCGACAGATACGCAGTATTTT. Protein sequence: CASSSGHPTDTQYF. The chain couples TRBV6-2 or TRBV6-3 to TRBJ2-3, with D possibly TRBD1 on 6 matching bases. The CDR3 is 14 amino acids. Germline V gene sequence: CDR1 MNHEY, CDR2 SVGEGT. V was shortened by 4 bases and J by 3 bases, with 11 bases between the two germline ends.

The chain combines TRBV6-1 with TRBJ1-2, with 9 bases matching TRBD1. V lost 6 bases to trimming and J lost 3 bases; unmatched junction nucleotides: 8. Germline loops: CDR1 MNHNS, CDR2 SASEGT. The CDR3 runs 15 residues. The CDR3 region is CASRTDRGGDYGYTF. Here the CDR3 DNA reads TGTGCCAGCAGAACGGACAGGGGAGGGGACTATGGCTACACCTTC.

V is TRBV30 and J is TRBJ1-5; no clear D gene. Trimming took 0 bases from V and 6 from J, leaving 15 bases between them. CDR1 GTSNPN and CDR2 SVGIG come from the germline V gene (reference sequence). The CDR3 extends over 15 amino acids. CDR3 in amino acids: CAWSVQVGSSQPQHF. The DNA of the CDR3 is TGTGCCTGGAGTGTACAAGTTGGGTCGAGTCAGCCCCAGCATTTT.

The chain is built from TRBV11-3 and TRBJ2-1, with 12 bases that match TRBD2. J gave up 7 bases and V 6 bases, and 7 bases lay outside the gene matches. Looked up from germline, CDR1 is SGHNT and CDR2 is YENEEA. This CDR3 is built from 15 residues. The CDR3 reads CASSPSGGAKNEQFF. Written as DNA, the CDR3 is TGTGCCAGCAGTCCTAGCGGGGGGGCCAAGAATGAGCAGTTCTTC.

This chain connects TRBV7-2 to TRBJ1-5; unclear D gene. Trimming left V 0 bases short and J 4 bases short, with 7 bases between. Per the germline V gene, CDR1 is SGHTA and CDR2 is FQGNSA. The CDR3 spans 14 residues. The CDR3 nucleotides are TGTGCCAGCAGCTTAGCGTCAGGAAATCAGCCCCAGCATTTT. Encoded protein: CASSLASGNQPQHF.

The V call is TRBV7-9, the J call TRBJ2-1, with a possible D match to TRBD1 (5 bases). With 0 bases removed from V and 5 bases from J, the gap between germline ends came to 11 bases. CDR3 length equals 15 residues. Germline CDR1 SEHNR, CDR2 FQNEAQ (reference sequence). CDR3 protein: CASSLAQGGHNEQFF. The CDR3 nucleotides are TGTGCCAGCAGCTTAGCCCAGGGTGGGCACAATGAGCAGTTCTTC.

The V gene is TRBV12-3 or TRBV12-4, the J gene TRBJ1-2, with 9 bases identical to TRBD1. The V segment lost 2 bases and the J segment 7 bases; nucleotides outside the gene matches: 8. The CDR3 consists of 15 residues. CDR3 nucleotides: TGTGCCAGCAGTTTAATTAACAGGGGGCGTGTTGGCTACACCTTC. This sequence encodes CASSLINRGRVGYTF.

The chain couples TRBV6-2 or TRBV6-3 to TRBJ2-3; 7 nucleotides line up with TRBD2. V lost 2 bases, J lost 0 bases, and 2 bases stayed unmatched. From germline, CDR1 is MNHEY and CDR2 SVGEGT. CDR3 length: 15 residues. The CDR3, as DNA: TGTGCCAGCAGTTACGCGGGGGTGAGCACAGATACGCAGTATTTT. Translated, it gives CASSYAGVSTDTQYF.